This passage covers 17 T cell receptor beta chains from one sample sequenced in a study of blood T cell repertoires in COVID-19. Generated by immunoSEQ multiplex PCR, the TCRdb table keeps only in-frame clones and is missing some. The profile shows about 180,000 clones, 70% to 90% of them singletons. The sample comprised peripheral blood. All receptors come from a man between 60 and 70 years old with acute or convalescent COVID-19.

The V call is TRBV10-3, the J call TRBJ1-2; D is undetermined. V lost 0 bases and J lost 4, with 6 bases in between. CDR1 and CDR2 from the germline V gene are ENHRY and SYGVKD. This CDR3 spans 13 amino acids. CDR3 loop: CAISESSGYGYTF. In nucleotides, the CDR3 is TGTGCCATCAGTGAGTCTTCAGGCTATGGCTACACCTTC.

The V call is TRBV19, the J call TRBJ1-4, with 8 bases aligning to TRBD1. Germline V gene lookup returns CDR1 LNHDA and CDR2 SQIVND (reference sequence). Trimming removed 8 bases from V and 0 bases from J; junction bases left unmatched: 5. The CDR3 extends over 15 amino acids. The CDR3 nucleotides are TGTGCCAGTCGGGACAGGCATGCAACTAATGAAAAACTGTTTTTT. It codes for CASRDRHATNEKLFF.

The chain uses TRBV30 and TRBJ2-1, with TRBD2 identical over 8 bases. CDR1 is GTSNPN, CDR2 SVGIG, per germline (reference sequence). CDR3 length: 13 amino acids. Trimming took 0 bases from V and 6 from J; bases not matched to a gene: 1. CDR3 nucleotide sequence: TGTGCCTGGAGTGTAAGCGGGGGCAATGAGCAGTTCTTC. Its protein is CAWSVSGGNEQFF.

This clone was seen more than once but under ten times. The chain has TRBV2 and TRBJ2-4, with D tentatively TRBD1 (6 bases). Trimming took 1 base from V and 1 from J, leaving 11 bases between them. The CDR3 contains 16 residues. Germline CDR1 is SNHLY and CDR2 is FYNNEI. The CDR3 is CASSEERGTAKNIQYF. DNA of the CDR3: TGTGCCAGCAGTGAAGAGAGGGGGACCGCCAAAAACATTCAGTACTTC.

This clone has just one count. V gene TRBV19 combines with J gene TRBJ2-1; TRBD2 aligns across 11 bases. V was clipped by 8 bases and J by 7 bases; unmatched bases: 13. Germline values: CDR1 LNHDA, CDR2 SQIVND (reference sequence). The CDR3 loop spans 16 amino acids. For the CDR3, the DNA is TGTGCCAGTCATCCTACTAGCGGGAGATTTGTAAATGAGCAGTTCTTC. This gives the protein CASHPTSGRFVNEQFF.

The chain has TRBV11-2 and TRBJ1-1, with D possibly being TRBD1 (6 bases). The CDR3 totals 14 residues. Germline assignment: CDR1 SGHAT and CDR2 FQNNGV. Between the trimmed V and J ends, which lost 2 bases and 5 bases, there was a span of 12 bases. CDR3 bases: TGTGCCAGCAGCTTAACAGGGCTTTATACTGAAGCTTTCTTT. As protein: CASSLTGLYTEAFF.

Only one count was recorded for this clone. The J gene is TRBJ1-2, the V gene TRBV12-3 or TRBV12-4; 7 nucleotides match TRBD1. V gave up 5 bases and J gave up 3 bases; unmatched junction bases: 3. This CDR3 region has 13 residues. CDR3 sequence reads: CASSRDSYYGYTF. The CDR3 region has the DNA TGTGCCAGCAGTCGGGACAGCTACTATGGCTACACCTTC.

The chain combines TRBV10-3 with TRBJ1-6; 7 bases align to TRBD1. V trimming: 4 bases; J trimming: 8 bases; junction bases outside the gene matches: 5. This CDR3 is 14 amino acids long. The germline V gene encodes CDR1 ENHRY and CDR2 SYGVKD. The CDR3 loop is CAISGSGGDSPLHF. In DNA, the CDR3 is TGTGCCATCAGTGGGTCAGGGGGGGATTCACCCCTCCACTTT.

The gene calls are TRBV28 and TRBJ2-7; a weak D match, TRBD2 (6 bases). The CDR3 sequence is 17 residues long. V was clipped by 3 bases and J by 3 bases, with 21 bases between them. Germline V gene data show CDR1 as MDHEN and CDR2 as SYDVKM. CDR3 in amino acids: CASSFLAGSPPYYEQYF. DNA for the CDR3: TGTGCCAGCAGTTTTCTGGCCGGGAGCCCCCCATACTACGAGCAGTACTTC. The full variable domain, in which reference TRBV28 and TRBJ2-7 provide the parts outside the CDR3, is DVKVTQSSRYLVKRTGEKVFLECVQDMDHENMFWYRQDPGLGLRLIYFSYDVKMKEKGDIPEGYSVSREKKERFSLILESASTNQTSMYLCASSFLAGSPPYYEQYFGPGTRLTVT.

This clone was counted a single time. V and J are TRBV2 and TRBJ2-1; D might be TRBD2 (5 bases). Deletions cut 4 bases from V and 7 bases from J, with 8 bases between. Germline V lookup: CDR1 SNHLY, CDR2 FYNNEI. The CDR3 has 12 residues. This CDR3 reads CASSGSGNEQFF. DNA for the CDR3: TGTGCCAGCAGTGGTTCGGGGAATGAGCAGTTCTTC. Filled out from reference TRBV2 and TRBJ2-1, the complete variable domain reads EPEVTQTPSHQVTQMGQEVILRCVPISNHLYFYWYRQILGQKVEFLVSFYNNEISEKSEIFDDQFSVERPDGSNFTLKIRSTKLEDSAMYFCASSGSGNEQFFGPGTRLTVL.

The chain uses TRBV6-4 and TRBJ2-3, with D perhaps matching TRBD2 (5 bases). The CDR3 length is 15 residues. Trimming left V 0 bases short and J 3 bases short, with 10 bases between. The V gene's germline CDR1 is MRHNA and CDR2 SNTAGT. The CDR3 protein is CASSDSIWETDTQYF. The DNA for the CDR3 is TGTGCCAGCAGTGACTCGATCTGGGAGACAGATACGCAGTATTTT.

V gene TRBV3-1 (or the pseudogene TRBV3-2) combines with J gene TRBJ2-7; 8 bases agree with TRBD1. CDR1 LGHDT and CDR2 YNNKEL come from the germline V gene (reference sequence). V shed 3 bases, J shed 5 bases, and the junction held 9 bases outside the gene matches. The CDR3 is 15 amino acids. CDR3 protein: CASSQRTGPRDEQYF. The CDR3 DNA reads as TGTGCCAGCAGCCAGCGGACAGGGCCCAGGGACGAGCAGTACTTC.

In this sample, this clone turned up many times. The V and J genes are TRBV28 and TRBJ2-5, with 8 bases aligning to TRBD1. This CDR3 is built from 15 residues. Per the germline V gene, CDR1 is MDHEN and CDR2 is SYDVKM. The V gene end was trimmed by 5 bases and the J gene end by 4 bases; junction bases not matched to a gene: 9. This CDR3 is CASSPTGGEVETQYF. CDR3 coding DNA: TGTGCCAGCAGTCCAACAGGGGGTGAGGTAGAGACCCAGTACTTC.

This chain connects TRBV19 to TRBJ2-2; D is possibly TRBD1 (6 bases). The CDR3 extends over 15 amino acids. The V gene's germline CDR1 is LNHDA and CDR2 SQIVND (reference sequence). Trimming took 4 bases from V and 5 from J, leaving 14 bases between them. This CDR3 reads CASSNIVTGTGELFF. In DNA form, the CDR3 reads TGTGCCAGTAGTAATATCGTGACAGGAACCGGGGAGCTGTTTTTT.

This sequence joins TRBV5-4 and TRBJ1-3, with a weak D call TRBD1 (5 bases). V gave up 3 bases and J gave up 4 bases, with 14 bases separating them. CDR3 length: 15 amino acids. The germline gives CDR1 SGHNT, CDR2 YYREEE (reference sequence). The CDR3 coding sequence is TGTGCCAGCAGCTCCCGCGGGGCGGACGGAAACACCATATATTTT. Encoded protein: CASSSRGADGNTIYF.

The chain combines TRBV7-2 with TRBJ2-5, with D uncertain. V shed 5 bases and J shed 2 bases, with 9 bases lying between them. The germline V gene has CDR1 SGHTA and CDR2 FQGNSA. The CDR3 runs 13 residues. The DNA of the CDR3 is TGTGCCAGCAGCCGAACAGTGCAAGAGACCCAGTACTTC. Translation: CASSRTVQETQYF.

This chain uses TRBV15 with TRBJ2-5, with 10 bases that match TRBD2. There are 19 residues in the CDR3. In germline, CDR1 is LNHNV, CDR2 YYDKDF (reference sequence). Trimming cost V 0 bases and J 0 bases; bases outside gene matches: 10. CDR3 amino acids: CATSRDLGSGRPNQETQYF. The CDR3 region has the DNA TGTGCCACCAGCAGAGATCTTGGTAGCGGGAGGCCCAACCAAGAGACCCAGTACTTC.